The 6 T cell receptor beta chains given below trace back to one sample, sequenced in a study of CD8 T cells in Susac syndrome. The authors reverse transcribed roughly 0.5 to 1 ug RNA with random hexamers. TCRdb used MiXCR to reprocess the immunoSEQ multiplex PCR reads, holding one entry per CDR3 protein. The repertoire has about 150,000 distinct CDR3 sequences, 85% to 95% of them found once; the top ten carry approximately 0.15%. Material: CD4+ T cells from PBMCs. The receptors stem from a human donor with Susac syndrome.

In its sample, this clonotype was seen many times. CDR3 residues: CASSSSYEQYF. CDR3 DNA: TGTGCCAGCAGTAGCTCCTACGAGCAGTACTTC. The chain employs TRBV12-3 or TRBV12-4 and TRBJ2-7; D is unclear. The V and J ends lost 5 bases and 0 bases respectively, with 2 bases between them. This CDR3 spans 11 amino acids.

The gene calls are TRBV12-3 or TRBV12-4 and TRBJ2-7, with a possible D match to TRBD1 (6 bases). Trimming removed 4 bases at V and 3 bases at J, with 7 bases between. The CDR3 totals 12 residues. The CDR3 nucleotides read TGTGCCAGCAGTTCACAGGGCTACGAGCAGTACTTC. Amino acid sequence: CASSSQGYEQYF.

The J gene is TRBJ1-5, the V gene TRBV24-1; 7 bases line up with TRBD1. Looked up from germline, CDR1 is KGHDR and CDR2 is SFDVKD. The V and J ends lost 4 bases and 4 bases, in that order; junction bases with no gene match: 6. The CDR3 extends over 15 amino acids. Here the CDR3 DNA reads TGTGCCACCAGTGACCCCGAACAGGGGAATCAGCCCCAGCATTTT. This translates into CATSDPEQGNQPQHF.

The V call is TRBV27, the J call TRBJ2-1; weak D call: TRBD1 (5 bases). The ends were cut back, 2 bases at V and 13 bases at J, with 12 bases in the middle. The CDR3 extends over 12 amino acids. From germline, CDR1 is MNHEY and CDR2 SMNVEV (reference sequence). The CDR3 here is CASSLRDSEQFF. The CDR3 region has the DNA TGTGCCAGCAGTTTAAGAGACAGCGAACAGTTCTTC.

The chain has TRBV7-2 and TRBJ2-1; D uncertain. The CDR3 length is 15 residues. Per the germline V gene, CDR1 is SGHTA and CDR2 is FQGNSA. V was cut by 3 bases and J by 5 bases, with 14 bases left in between. The CDR3 DNA sequence: TGTGCCAGCAGCTTCGGATTCCCAGGTCACAATGAGCAGTTCTTC. Translated, it gives CASSFGFPGHNEQFF.

The chain employs TRBV20-1 and TRBJ2-3, with D possibly matching TRBD2 (5 bases). The length of the CDR3 is 13 residues. V lost 0 bases and J 6 bases, leaving 10 bases between the germline ends. The germline CDR1 and CDR2 sequences are DFQATT and SNEGSKA (reference sequence). The CDR3 here is CSARDGVTDTQYF. The DNA for the CDR3 is TGCAGTGCTAGAGACGGGGTGACGGATACGCAGTATTTT.